The 30 T cell receptor beta chains in this list originate from one sample, sequenced in a study of blood T cell repertoires in COVID-19 (dated by TCRdb to between 2020 and 2021). Libraries were constructed by the immunoSEQ multiplex PCR assay. TCRdb obtained this table from immuneACCESS and retained in-frame rearrangements with V and J assigned. These tables miss some clones; where compared with another copy, unresolved V genes account for less than half of the shortfall, and the remainder is unexplained. For this sample the table gives fewer than 350,000 clones, of which around 85% were detected only once. Around 2% of the sample is taken by the ten largest. Sequencing was performed on PBMCs or T cells enriched from blood (not recorded which). The receptors were sampled from a young woman who had been exposed to COVID-19.

This clone has a handful of counts. The chain joins TRBV18 to TRBJ1-5, with a weak D call TRBD1 (5 bases). Germline CDR1 reads KGHSH; CDR2 reads LQKENI. Deletions cut 3 bases from V and 4 bases from J, with 13 bases between. The CDR3 runs 15 residues. The CDR3: CASSPVRTSNQPQHF. CDR3 in DNA: TGTGCCAGCTCACCGGTCAGGACATCTAATCAGCCCCAGCATTTT.

The chain joins TRBV6-2 or TRBV6-3 to TRBJ1-2, with D perhaps matching TRBD1 (6 bases). Trimming pared 2 bases from V and 2 bases from J, leaving 9 bases between. The CDR3 covers 14 residues. Per germline, CDR1 MNHEY and CDR2 SVGEGT. CDR3 sequence: CASSYGTPNYGYTF. As DNA, the CDR3 is TGTGCCAGCAGTTACGGGACACCCAACTATGGCTACACCTTC.

CDR3 residues: CASSPSGGGLNTEAFF. CDR3 bases: TGTGCCAGCAGCCCCTCCGGAGGAGGGTTGAACACTGAAGCTTTCTTT. The genes are TRBV11-3 and TRBJ1-1, with D uncertain. This CDR3 spans 16 amino acids. Per the germline V gene, CDR1 is SGHNT and CDR2 is YENEEA. The ends were cut back, 5 bases at V and 0 bases at J, with 16 bases in the middle.

This chain connects TRBV6-5 to TRBJ1-2; D not resolved. The CDR3 runs 15 residues. Germline loops: CDR1 MNHEY, CDR2 SVGAGI. The V end was cut by 5 bases, the J end by 3 bases, with 16 bases between. CDR3 nucleotides: TGTGCCAGCAGTAGGTCAGGCCAAACCTACTATGGCTACACCTTC. Translating gives CASSRSGQTYYGYTF.

This sequence joins TRBV5-1 and TRBJ2-5; a weak D match, TRBD1 (6 bases). In germline, CDR1 is SGHRS, CDR2 YFSETQ. Between the trimmed V and J ends, which lost 0 bases and 4 bases, there was a span of 10 bases. The CDR3 sequence is 14 residues long. For the CDR3, the DNA is TGCGCCAGCAGCTTGGGGGGGCTCGGAGAGACCCAGTACTTC. It is translated as CASSLGGLGETQYF.

The chain carries TRBV11-3 and TRBJ2-5; D is perhaps TRBD2 (6 bases). V dropped 5 bases and J dropped 2 bases, with 9 bases sitting between them. CDR1 is SGHNT, CDR2 YENEEA, per germline. The CDR3 consists of 13 residues. In DNA form, the CDR3 reads TGTGCCAGCAGCGCCGGGAGACAAGAGACCCAGTACTTC. Protein product: CASSAGRQETQYF. The variable domain in full, with the rest retrieved from reference TRBV11-3 and TRBJ2-5, is EAGVVQSPRYKIIEKKQPVAFWCNPISGHNTLYWYLQNLGQGPELLIRYENEEAVDDSQLPKDRFSAERLKGVDSTLKIQPAELGDSAVYLCASSAGRQETQYFGPGTRLLVL.

This clone was counted between two and nine times. The chain joins TRBV19 to TRBJ1-2; 8 bases align to TRBD1. Germline V gives CDR1 LNHDA, CDR2 SQIVND (reference sequence). The CDR3 totals 14 residues. V gave up 3 bases and J gave up 3 bases; unmatched junction bases: 3. DNA for the CDR3: TGTGCCAGTAGTATTCAGGGGGCGGACTATGGCTACACCTTC. This encodes CASSIQGADYGYTF. Together with reference TRBV19 and TRBJ1-2, the CDR3 gives the full variable domain: DGGITQSPKYLFRKEGQNVTLSCEQNLNHDAMYWYRQDPGQGLRLIYYSQIVNDFQKGDIAEGYSVSREKKESFPLTVTSAQKNPTAFYLCASSIQGADYGYTFGSGTRLTVV.

There are a few counts of this clone. The V and J genes are TRBV15 and TRBJ1-1; D remains unclear. There are 16 residues in the CDR3. Germline-derived CDR1 and CDR2 are LNHNV and YYDKDF (reference sequence). The V end was cut by 1 base, the J end by 0 bases, with 12 bases between. DNA for the CDR3: TGTGCCACCAGCAGAGGGCTCTCGTACATGAACACTGAAGCTTTCTTT. Residues: CATSRGLSYMNTEAFF.

The chain recombines TRBV6-1 with TRBJ1-3; TRBD1 aligns across 8 bases. V shed 2 bases, J shed 4 bases, and the junction held 10 bases outside the gene matches. The CDR3 totals 17 residues. Germline-derived CDR1 and CDR2 are MNHNS and SASEGT. Here the CDR3 DNA reads TGTGCCAGCAGTGAATCTGCAGGGGGCACTGGCGGAAACACCATATATTTT. This translates into CASSESAGGTGGNTIYF.

This clone has only one observation. V usage is TRBV15 and J usage is TRBJ2-7, with a tentative D call TRBD2 (7 bases). Per the germline V gene, CDR1 is LNHNV and CDR2 is YYDKDF (reference sequence). The CDR3 covers 16 residues. V lost 3 bases, J lost 3 bases, and 18 bases lay in between. The CDR3 DNA sequence: TGTGCCACCAGCAGGCCCCTCAGCGGGACACTCTACGAGCAGTACTTC. Encoded protein: CATSRPLSGTLYEQYF.

This chain joins TRBV28 and TRBJ2-7, with a tentative D call TRBD2 (6 bases). V shed 5 bases and J shed 0 bases, with 20 bases lying between them. The CDR3 loop spans 17 amino acids. From germline, CDR1 is MDHEN and CDR2 SYDVKM. The CDR3 bases are TGTGCCAGCAGTCCCTTAGAGATCGGGGGAAGCTCCTACGAGCAGTACTTC. The encoded protein is CASSPLEIGGSSYEQYF.

The chain couples TRBV7-9 to TRBJ2-1; TRBD1 matches at 7 bases. This CDR3 contains 16 residues. Germline V gives CDR1 SEHNR, CDR2 FQNEAQ (reference sequence). Trimming removed 5 bases from V and 9 bases from J; junction bases left unmatched: 16. The CDR3 sequence: CASSQKGASSVTEQFF. CDR3 in DNA: TGTGCCAGCAGCCAAAAGGGGGCCTCAAGCGTTACTGAGCAGTTCTTC. Filled out from reference TRBV7-9 and TRBJ2-1, the complete variable domain reads DTGVSQNPRHKITKRGQNVTFRCDPISEHNRLYWYRQTLGQGPEFLTYFQNEAQLEKSRLLSDRFSAERPKGSFSTLEIQRTEQGDSAMYLCASSQKGASSVTEQFFGPGTRLTVL.

The chain combines TRBV3-1 (or the pseudogene TRBV3-2) with TRBJ1-2, with TRBD1 matching over 9 bases. From germline, CDR1 is LGHDT and CDR2 YNNKEL (reference sequence). The CDR3 has 17 residues. V lost 3 bases, J lost 4 bases, and 12 bases stayed unmatched. The CDR3 spells CASSQAGTGNNVYGYTF. Here the CDR3 DNA reads TGTGCCAGCAGCCAGGCCGGGACAGGGAACAATGTCTATGGCTACACCTTC.

The V call is TRBV28, the J call TRBJ1-2; D remains unclear. Germline-derived CDR1 and CDR2 are MDHEN and SYDVKM. The CDR3 has 12 amino acids. Trimming shortened V by 4 bases and J by 2 bases, and 5 bases separated the two germline ends. CDR3 bases: TGTGCCAGCAGTTCCCAGAACTATGGCTACACCTTC. Translated, it gives CASSSQNYGYTF.

This clone was seen only once. V is TRBV9 and J is TRBJ2-7; D call uncertain. Looked up from germline, CDR1 is SGDLS and CDR2 is YYNGEE. The CDR3 totals 14 residues. Trimming pared 0 bases from V and 1 base from J, leaving 8 bases between. CDR3 in DNA: TGTGCCAGCAGCGTAGTGGGCGCGTCCTACGAGCAGTACTTC. Translated: CASSVVGASYEQYF.

The V call is TRBV30, the J call TRBJ1-1, with a possible D match to TRBD1 (5 bases). CDR3 length equals 14 residues. Germline lookup yields CDR1 GTSNPN and CDR2 SVGIG (reference sequence). With 2 bases removed from V and 6 bases from J, the gap between germline ends came to 16 bases. The CDR3 DNA reads as TGTGCCTGGAGTCCTTCAGGGACTGGGCCTGAAGCTTTCTTT. It codes for CAWSPSGTGPEAFF.

The chain is built from TRBV2 and TRBJ1-3, with 8 bases aligning to TRBD1. The length of the CDR3 is 14 residues. Germline-derived CDR1 and CDR2 are SNHLY and FYNNEI. V lost 6 bases to trimming and J lost 9 bases; unmatched junction nucleotides: 10. The CDR3: CASRQTGVFGTIYF. The CDR3 DNA sequence: TGTGCCAGCAGACAGACAGGGGTGTTTGGCACCATATATTTT. The whole variable domain, filled in from reference TRBV2 and TRBJ1-3, reads EPEVTQTPSHQVTQMGQEVILRCVPISNHLYFYWYRQILGQKVEFLVSFYNNEISEKSEIFDDQFSVERPDGSNFTLKIRSTKLEDSAMYFCASRQTGVFGTIYFGEGSWLTVV.

The chain joins TRBV5-1 to TRBJ2-5; tentatively, D is TRBD1 (5 bases). The V gene lost 4 bases and the J gene lost 5 bases, with 12 bases spanning the gap. Germline CDR1 and CDR2: SGHRS and YFSETQ. The CDR3 length is 13 residues. This CDR3 is CASSLQGRETQYF. CDR3 coding DNA: TGCGCCAGCAGCCTTCAGGGTCGGGAGACCCAGTACTTC.

This rearrangement joins TRBV5-4 to TRBJ1-2, with TRBD1 identical over 7 bases. Unmatched junction bases numbered 15, after V lost 0 bases and J lost 1 base. The CDR3 covers 19 residues. CDR1 is SGHNT, CDR2 YYREEE, per germline (reference sequence). The chain's CDR3 is CASSLAPSAGGRVNYGYTF. The CDR3 DNA reads as TGTGCCAGCAGCTTGGCCCCGAGTGCAGGGGGTCGGGTTAACTATGGCTACACCTTC.

The J gene is TRBJ2-3, the V gene TRBV11-2; 9 bases agree with TRBD2. This CDR3 contains 16 residues. The trim removed 2 bases at V and 3 bases at J, leaving 6 bases unmatched. Germline V gene sequence: CDR1 SGHAT, CDR2 FQNNGV. The CDR3 DNA sequence: TGTGCCAGCAGCTTAATCCCCGCGGGGGGGACAGATACGCAGTATTTT. This translates into CASSLIPAGGTDTQYF.

The J gene is TRBJ1-1, the V gene TRBV11-2; 7 bases fit TRBD1. The length of the CDR3 is 13 residues. The ends lost 3 bases at V and 5 bases at J; junction bases unmatched: 3. CDR1 is SGHAT and CDR2 is FQNNGV in the germline V gene. The CDR3: CASSLTGRTEAFF. In DNA form, the CDR3 reads TGTGCCAGCAGCTTGACAGGGAGGACTGAAGCTTTCTTT.

This rearrangement joins TRBV25-1 to TRBJ2-7, with unresolved D. The CDR3 has 14 amino acids. Germline CDR1 is MGHDK and CDR2 is SYGVNS. Trimming cost V 9 bases and J 0 bases, with 15 bases left between them. The CDR3, as DNA: TGTGCCAGGGTTGGTACAGTTCCCTCCTACGAGCAGTACTTC. It translates to CARVGTVPSYEQYF.

This clone was recorded only once. This sample includes further DNA sequences coding for the same CDR3. V and J are TRBV3-1 (or the pseudogene TRBV3-2) and TRBJ1-1; 11 bases line up with TRBD1. This CDR3 is 14 amino acids long. Germline CDR1 reads LGHDT; CDR2 reads YNNKEL (reference sequence). Trimming cost V 3 bases and J 5 bases; bases outside gene matches: 2. Here the CDR3 reads CASSHGTGGTEAFF. The DNA of the CDR3 is TGTGCCAGCAGCCATGGGACAGGGGGGACTGAAGCTTTCTTT.

The rearrangement joins TRBV19 to TRBJ1-1, with D maybe TRBD1 (5 bases). Germline V CDR1 and CDR2: LNHDA, SQIVND (reference sequence). The CDR3 covers 15 residues. V lost 4 bases, J lost 0 bases, and 12 bases lay in between. The CDR3 DNA reads TGTGCCAGTAGTACGGGGGGTGGGCTGAACACTGAAGCTTTCTTT. Translated, it gives CASSTGGGLNTEAFF. Using reference TRBV19 and TRBJ1-1 for the parts outside the CDR3, the full variable domain is DGGITQSPKYLFRKEGQNVTLSCEQNLNHDAMYWYRQDPGQGLRLIYYSQIVNDFQKGDIAEGYSVSREKKESFPLTVTSAQKNPTAFYLCASSTGGGLNTEAFFGQGTRLTVV.

This clone was detected once. This chain joins TRBV18 and TRBJ2-7; 7 nucleotides match TRBD1. V gave up 3 bases and J gave up 2 bases; unmatched junction bases: 4. The germline CDR1 and CDR2 sequences are KGHSH and LQKENI. This CDR3 region has 14 residues. The CDR3 DNA reads TGTGCCAGCTCACCCCCGACAGGGACCTACGAGCAGTACTTC. It encodes CASSPPTGTYEQYF.

The chain recombines TRBV6-2 or TRBV6-3 with TRBJ2-2; TRBD1 matches at 8 bases. Trimming cost V 2 bases and J 0 bases; bases outside gene matches: 11. The CDR3 is 19 residues long. Germline V gives CDR1 MNHEY, CDR2 SVGEGT. The CDR3 loop is CASSYNPKQDRANTGELFF. Here the CDR3 DNA reads TGTGCCAGCAGTTACAATCCAAAACAGGACAGGGCGAACACCGGGGAGCTGTTTTTT.

V usage is TRBV27 and J usage is TRBJ2-7; the match to TRBD2 covers 11 bases. CDR3 length: 15 amino acids. Germline CDR1 is MNHEY and CDR2 is SMNVEV (reference sequence). V was pared by 6 bases and J by 5 bases, with 9 bases of the junction left unmatched. The CDR3 sequence is CASRGLAGGRDEQYF. CDR3 in DNA: TGTGCCAGCAGGGGTCTAGCGGGAGGAAGGGACGAGCAGTACTTC.

This chain connects TRBV29-1 to TRBJ2-7; possibly TRBD1 for D (5 bases). Trimming stripped 7 bases from V and 1 base from J, with 11 bases between. The CDR3 sequence is 12 residues long. Germline V gives CDR1 SQVTM, CDR2 ANQGSEA. CDR3 DNA: TGCAGCGGCGCGACAGAATCCTACGAGCAGTACTTC. This codes for CSGATESYEQYF.

J is TRBJ1-5 and V is TRBV6-2 or TRBV6-3; 9 bases map to TRBD1. The junction had 6 bases not matched to a gene; V was cut back by 2 bases and J by 7 bases. Germline CDR1 and CDR2: MNHEY and SVGEGT. CDR3 length: 15 amino acids. The CDR3 is CASSYTGQGKQPQHF. The CDR3 nucleotides are TGTGCCAGCAGTTACACGGGACAGGGTAAACAGCCCCAGCATTTT.

This clone turned up a few times. The J gene is TRBJ1-1, the V gene TRBV28, with 7 nucleotides matching TRBD1. J lost 8 bases, V lost 5 bases, and 11 bases had no gene match. CDR3 length equals 14 residues. The V gene's germline CDR1 is MDHEN and CDR2 SYDVKM. Here the CDR3 reads CASSPWTQGGEAFF. CDR3 DNA sequence: TGTGCCAGCAGTCCATGGACCCAGGGGGGAGAAGCTTTCTTT.